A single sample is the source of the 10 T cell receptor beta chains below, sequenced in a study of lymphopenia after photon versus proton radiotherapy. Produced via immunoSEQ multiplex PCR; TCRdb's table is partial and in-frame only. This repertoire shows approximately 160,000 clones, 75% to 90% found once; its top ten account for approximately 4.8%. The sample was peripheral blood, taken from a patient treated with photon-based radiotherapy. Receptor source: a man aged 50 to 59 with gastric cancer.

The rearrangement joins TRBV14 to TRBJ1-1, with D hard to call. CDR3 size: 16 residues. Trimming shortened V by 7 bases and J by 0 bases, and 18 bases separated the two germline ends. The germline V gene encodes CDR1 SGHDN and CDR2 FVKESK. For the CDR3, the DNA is TGTGCCAGCACCATTCGTGGGCCGGGAATGAACACTGAAGCTTTCTTT. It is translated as CASTIRGPGMNTEAFF.

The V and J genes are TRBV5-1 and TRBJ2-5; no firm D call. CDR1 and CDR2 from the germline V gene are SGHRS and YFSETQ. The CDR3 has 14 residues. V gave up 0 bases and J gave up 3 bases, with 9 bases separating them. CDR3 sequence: CASSLGPSEETQYF. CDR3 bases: TGCGCCAGCAGCTTGGGGCCATCTGAAGAGACCCAGTACTTC.

The CDR3 coding sequence is TGTGCCAGCAGTCCGATACAGGGGAGCTATGGCTACACCTTC. This translates into CASSPIQGSYGYTF. The chain couples TRBV28 to TRBJ1-2, with TRBD1 matching 7 bases. The CDR3 spans 14 residues. Germline V CDR1 and CDR2: MDHEN, SYDVKM. The ends lost 5 bases at V and 4 bases at J; junction bases unmatched: 7.

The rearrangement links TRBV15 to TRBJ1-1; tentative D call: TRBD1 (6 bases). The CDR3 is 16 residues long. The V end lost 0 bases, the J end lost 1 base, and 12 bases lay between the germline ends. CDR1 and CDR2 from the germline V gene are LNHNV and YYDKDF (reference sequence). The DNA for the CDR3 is TGTGCCACCAGCAGAGATAACAGGGTGGCGAACACTGAAGCTTTCTTT. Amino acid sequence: CATSRDNRVANTEAFF.

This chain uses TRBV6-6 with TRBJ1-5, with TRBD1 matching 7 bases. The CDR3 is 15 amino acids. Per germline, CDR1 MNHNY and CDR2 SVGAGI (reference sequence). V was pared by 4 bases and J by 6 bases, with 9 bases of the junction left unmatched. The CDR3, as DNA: TGTGCCAGCAGTTCCACCGACAGGGCGACTCAGCCCCAGCATTTT. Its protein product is CASSSTDRATQPQHF.

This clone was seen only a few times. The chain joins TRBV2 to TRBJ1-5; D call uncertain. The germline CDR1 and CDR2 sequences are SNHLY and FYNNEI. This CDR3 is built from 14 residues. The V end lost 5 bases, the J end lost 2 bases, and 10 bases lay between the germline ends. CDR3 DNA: TGTGCCAGCAGTTCGGGGTTGGGCAATCAGCCCCAGCATTTT. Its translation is CASSSGLGNQPQHF.

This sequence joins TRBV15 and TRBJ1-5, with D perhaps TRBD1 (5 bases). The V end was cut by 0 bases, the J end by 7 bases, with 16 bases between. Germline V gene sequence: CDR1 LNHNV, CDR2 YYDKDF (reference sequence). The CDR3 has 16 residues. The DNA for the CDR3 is TGTGCCACCAGCAGAGATGTCCAGGGCGGTAGCCAGCCCCAGCATTTT. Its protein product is CATSRDVQGGSQPQHF.

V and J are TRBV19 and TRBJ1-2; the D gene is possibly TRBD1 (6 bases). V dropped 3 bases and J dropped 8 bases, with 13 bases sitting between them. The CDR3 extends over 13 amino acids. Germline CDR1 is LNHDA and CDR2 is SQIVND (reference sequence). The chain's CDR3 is CASSMVRGEGYTF. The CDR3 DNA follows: TGTGCCAGTAGTATGGTCAGGGGAGAAGGCTACACCTTC.

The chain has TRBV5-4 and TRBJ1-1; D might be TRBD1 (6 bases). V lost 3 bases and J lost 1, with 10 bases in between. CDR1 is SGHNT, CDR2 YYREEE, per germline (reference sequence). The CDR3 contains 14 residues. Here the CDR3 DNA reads TGTGCCAGCAGCTGGGACACCTCGAACACTGAAGCTTTCTTT. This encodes CASSWDTSNTEAFF.

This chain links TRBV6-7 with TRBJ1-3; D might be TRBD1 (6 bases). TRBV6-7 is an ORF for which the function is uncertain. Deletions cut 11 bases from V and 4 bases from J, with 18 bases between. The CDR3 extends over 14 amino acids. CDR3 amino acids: CAPAGGAVGNTIYF. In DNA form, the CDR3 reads TGTGCCCCGGCCGGGGGGGCGGTAGGAAACACCATATATTTT.